This T cell receptor beta chain came from a study of OX40 agonist ivuxolimab in advanced cancers. Background on the study: Patients with prior anti-PD-1, anti-PD-L1 or anti-CTLA-4 therapy were eligible; 40% had some.

Autoimmune disease history or systemic immunosuppression disqualified patients. The method was immunoSEQ multiplex PCR; TCRdb's version includes in-frame clones alone and lacks a portion of them. The sample lists 35,000 to 55,000 clones, approximately 90% seen once, with 6% in the top ten. The CDR3 runs to 14 residues. CDR1 is SGHRS, CDR2 YFSETQ, per germline. V gave up 5 bases and J gave up 5 bases; unmatched junction bases: 7. The source of this sequence is an adult with an advanced solid tumor such as melanoma, head and neck, liver or kidney cancer. The chain couples TRBV5-1 to TRBJ2-5, with 9 positions matching TRBD1. The material was CD4+ or CD8+ T cells sorted from blood, obtained in a trial of the OX40 agonist ivuxolimab. The chain's CDR3 is CASRAGTGRETQYF. DNA of the CDR3: TGCGCCAGCAGAGCCGGGACAGGGAGGGAGACCCAGTACTTC. The full variable domain, its missing parts supplied by reference TRBV5-1 and TRBJ2-5, is KAGVTQTPRYLIKTRGQQVTLSCSPISGHRSVSWYQQTPGQGLQFLFEYFSETQRNKGNFPGRFSGRQFSNSRSEMNVSTLELGDSALYLCASRAGTGRETQYFGPGTRLLVL.